These 20 T cell receptor beta chains were all obtained from the same sample, sequenced in a study of blood T cell repertoires in COVID-19. This table comes from immunoSEQ multiplex PCR, and its TCRdb copy is limited to in-frame clones, with some not included. The data contain about 68,000 clones, roughly 85% of them singletons. Sequenced sample: peripheral blood. Every receptor here comes from a man aged 50 or older with acute or convalescent COVID-19.

This chain joins TRBV24-1 and TRBJ2-3, with D possibly being TRBD2 (5 bases). V lost 5 bases, J lost 2 bases, and 13 bases lay in between. CDR3 length: 15 amino acids. Germline V gene data show CDR1 as KGHDR and CDR2 as SFDVKD. The CDR3 loop is CATSVSETPTDTQYF. DNA of the CDR3: TGTGCCACCAGTGTTAGCGAAACACCCACAGATACGCAGTATTTT.

The chain recombines TRBV10-2 with TRBJ2-3; 7 nucleotides agree with TRBD2. Losses at the gene ends were 0 bases for V and 10 bases for J; bases not matched to a gene: 4. The CDR3 runs to 13 residues. Germline V gene sequence: CDR1 WSHSY, CDR2 SAAADI. This CDR3 reads CASSESGLAAQYF. The DNA of the CDR3 is TGCGCCAGCAGTGAGTCCGGTCTAGCGGCGCAGTATTTT.

The chain links TRBV19 to TRBJ1-5; tentative D call: TRBD1 (6 bases). Germline loops: CDR1 LNHDA, CDR2 SQIVND (reference sequence). Deletions cut 6 bases from V and 3 bases from J, with 9 bases between. The CDR3 has 13 residues. The CDR3 is CASSGTLNQPQHF. The CDR3 DNA reads as TGTGCCAGTAGCGGGACACTCAATCAGCCCCAGCATTTT.

This clone was found once. The CDR3 coding sequence is TGCGCCAGCAGCCAAGATTTTAAAAGGCCTAGCGGACAAGAGACCCAGTACTTC. Amino acids: CASSQDFKRPSGQETQYF. This rearrangement joins TRBV4-1 to TRBJ2-5; 7 nucleotides match TRBD2. Germline CDR1 reads MGHRA; CDR2 reads YSYEKL. The CDR3 consists of 18 residues. After removal of 0 bases from V and 2 bases from J, the junction contained 12 bases not matched to a gene.

The V call is TRBV28, the J call TRBJ2-5; D is possibly TRBD2 (6 bases). Germline assignment: CDR1 MDHEN and CDR2 SYDVKM. The CDR3 has 15 amino acids. V was pared by 3 bases and J by 5 bases, with 16 bases between. CDR3 in amino acids: CASSFSKGGVETQYF. For the CDR3, the DNA is TGTGCCAGCAGTTTTAGTAAAGGCGGGGTGGAGACCCAGTACTTC.

The chain recombines TRBV14 with TRBJ2-3; 10 positions match TRBD2. This CDR3 is 13 amino acids long. The germline gives CDR1 SGHDN, CDR2 FVKESK. The junction had 7 bases not matched to a gene; V was cut back by 6 bases and J by 10 bases. CDR3 bases: TGTGCCAGCAGACCTAGCGGGGGAGCGTCGCAGTATTTT. Its translation: CASRPSGGASQYF.

The chain links TRBV2 to TRBJ2-7; 8 nucleotides line up with TRBD2. The CDR3 extends over 14 amino acids. V lost 6 bases to trimming and J lost 4 bases; unmatched junction nucleotides: 8. The germline V gene encodes CDR1 SNHLY and CDR2 FYNNEI. The CDR3 DNA follows: TGTGCCAGCAGCCGCCGGGGGGGCGGATACGAGCAGTACTTC. Translated, it gives CASSRRGGGYEQYF.

This chain uses TRBV5-5 with TRBJ1-6; D is possibly TRBD1 (5 bases). The CDR3 is 15 residues long. V was pared by 0 bases and J by 8 bases, with 12 bases between. Germline CDR1 is SGHKS and CDR2 is YYEKEE (reference sequence). Here the CDR3 reads CASSLATGGYSPLHF. The CDR3 region has the DNA TGTGCCAGCAGCTTGGCCACGGGGGGATATTCACCCCTCCACTTT.

This chain joins TRBV5-1 and TRBJ1-1; tentatively, D is TRBD1 (6 bases). This CDR3 is built from 14 residues. The germline gives CDR1 SGHRS, CDR2 YFSETQ. V dropped 1 base and J dropped 2 bases, with 9 bases sitting between them. In nucleotides, the CDR3 is TGCGCCAGCAGCTTGAGGGGGGGCAACACTGAAGCTTTCTTT. Its protein is CASSLRGGNTEAFF.

The chain couples TRBV2 to TRBJ1-5; 7 bases match TRBD1. The CDR3 is 14 amino acids. The trim removed 6 bases at V and 5 bases at J, leaving 7 bases unmatched. Germline V gene sequence: CDR1 SNHLY, CDR2 FYNNEI. In DNA form, the CDR3 reads TGTGCCAGCAGCCCCGACAGGGTCGATCAGCCCCAGCATTTT. It specifies CASSPDRVDQPQHF.

The chain joins TRBV3-1 (or the pseudogene TRBV3-2) to TRBJ1-4; D uncertain. Trimming took 2 bases from V and 11 from J, leaving 12 bases between them. The CDR3 consists of 13 residues. Germline CDR1 and CDR2: LGHDT and YNNKEL (reference sequence). The CDR3 spells CASSQLSTTKLFF. In nucleotides, the CDR3 is TGTGCCAGCAGCCAACTTTCAACAACCAAACTGTTTTTT.

This clone showed up just a few times. V and J are TRBV18 and TRBJ2-3; possibly TRBD2 for D (5 bases). In germline, CDR1 is KGHSH, CDR2 LQKENI. The V end was cut by 3 bases, the J end by 6 bases, with 10 bases between. The CDR3 has 13 residues. CDR3 amino acids: CASSPNSGDTQYF. The CDR3 DNA reads as TGTGCCAGCTCACCTAATTCGGGGGATACGCAGTATTTT.

The CDR3 DNA reads as TGTGCCAGCACCCCTAGCGGGGGGATACAAGAGACCCAGTACTTC. It translates to CASTPSGGIQETQYF. The gene calls are TRBV6-5 and TRBJ2-5; 11 nucleotides match TRBD2. With V trimmed by 7 bases and J by 2 bases, 6 bases remained unmatched. The CDR3 is 15 amino acids. Germline V gene data show CDR1 as MNHEY and CDR2 as SVGAGI.

The chain's CDR3 is CASARAGGTGELFF. In DNA, the CDR3 is TGTGCCAGCGCGCGGGCAGGAGGGACCGGGGAGCTGTTTTTT. V and J are TRBV9 and TRBJ2-2; D may be TRBD2 (6 bases). The V gene lost 7 bases and the J gene lost 5 bases, with 15 bases spanning the gap. The CDR3 is made up of 14 amino acids. Germline V gives CDR1 SGDLS, CDR2 YYNGEE.

The genes are TRBV11-3 and TRBJ2-2; TRBD1 aligns across 7 bases. Per the germline V gene, CDR1 is SGHNT and CDR2 is YENEEA. Trimming cost V 5 bases and J 6 bases; bases outside gene matches: 9. The CDR3 runs 15 residues. CDR3 nucleotide sequence: TGTGCCAGCAGCGGGCGAGGGGGCAAGTCCGGGGAGCTGTTTTTT. Encoded protein: CASSGRGGKSGELFF.

V gene TRBV6-1 combines with J gene TRBJ1-6, with D hard to call. CDR3 length: 12 amino acids. Trimming took 3 bases from V and 7 from J, leaving 4 bases between them. Germline-derived CDR1 and CDR2 are MNHNS and SASEGT. Here the CDR3 DNA reads TGTGCCAGCAGTGAGAGGAATTCACCCCTCCACTTT. Its protein is CASSERNSPLHF.

The chain employs TRBV13 and TRBJ1-1; D uncertain. This CDR3 contains 15 residues. Germline-derived CDR1 and CDR2 are PRHDT and FYEKMQ (reference sequence). In nucleotides, the CDR3 is TGTGCAACCACCCCGACGGGGAGCATGAACACTGAAGCTTTCTTT. Its translation: CATTPTGSMNTEAFF. The full variable domain, completed using reference TRBV13 and TRBJ1-1, is AAGVIQSPRHLIKEKRETATLKCYPIPRHDTVYWYQQGPGQDPQFLISFYEKMQSDKGSIPDRFSAQQFSDYHSELNMSSLELGDSALYFCATTPTGSMNTEAFFGQGTRLTVV.

V usage is TRBV27 and J usage is TRBJ2-4; D perhaps matches TRBD1 (5 bases). The CDR3 is made up of 12 amino acids. Germline CDR1 MNHEY, CDR2 SMNVEV (reference sequence). V was cut by 0 bases and J by 8 bases, with 5 bases left in between. As DNA, the CDR3 is TGTGCCAGCAGTTTATCAGGGGACATTCAGTACTTC. Translation: CASSLSGDIQYF.

This sequence joins TRBV11-2 and TRBJ2-5; a possible D gene is TRBD2 (7 bases). CDR1 is SGHAT and CDR2 is FQNNGV in the germline V gene. The CDR3 totals 17 residues. The V end lost 1 base, the J end lost 4 bases, and 19 bases lay between the germline ends. The chain's CDR3 is CASSLGPARGEGETQYF. The CDR3 DNA reads TGTGCCAGCAGCTTAGGTCCCGCGAGGGGGGAGGGAGAGACCCAGTACTTC.

This chain joins TRBV10-3 and TRBJ2-6; tentatively, D is TRBD2 (6 bases). Trimming removed 6 bases from V and 0 bases from J, with 9 bases in between. The CDR3 covers 15 residues. CDR1 and CDR2 (germline): ENHRY, SYGVKD. In nucleotides, the CDR3 is TGTGCCATCAGCCGGGGGTCCTCTGGGGCCAACGTCCTGACTTTC. Its translation: CAISRGSSGANVLTF.